This is a list of T cell receptor beta chains from one sample in a study of T-cell memory formation after mild COVID-19. TCRdb re-called the 5' RACE reads through MiXCR, storing one row per CDR3 protein. Altogether approximately 150,000 distinct CDR3 sequences are present, roughly 6.2% being singletons, with the ten largest covering about 2.1%. The sample comprised PBMCs or a T cell subset sorted from them (not recorded which). These receptors were collected from an adult woman who had mild COVID-19 (a few samples of this study predate the infection). Cell type and time point are not known. CDR3s include the opening cysteine and the closing phenylalanine or tryptophan. A D gene is named only where the DNA matches it firmly. Expanded clones get a size class; other rows say once, few or many, or leave the size out.

CDR3 | DNA | V | length | J | D | size
CASYRDTSNYGYTF | TGTGCCAGCTACCGGGACACCTCGAACTATGGCTACACCTTC | TRBV18 | 14 | TRBJ1-2 | NA | NA
CASSLRQLAPIEQFF | TGTGCCAGCAGCTTACGCCAACTAGCACCCATAGAGCAGTTCTTC | TRBV11-3 | 15 | TRBJ2-1 | NA | many
CASTRTGGTSGFSYNEQFF | TGTGCCAGCACCCGGACAGGTGGGACTAGCGGGTTCTCCTACAATGAGCAGTTCTTC | TRBV7-2 | 19 | TRBJ2-1 | TRBD2 | NA
CSARDGPGEQFF | TGCAGTGCTAGAGACGGGCCGGGGGAGCAGTTCTTC | TRBV20-1 | 12 | TRBJ2-1 | NA | many
CASSGRTGNTEAFF | TGCGCCAGCAGCGGAAGGACAGGGAACACTGAAGCTTTCTTT | TRBV5-1 | 14 | TRBJ1-1 | TRBD1 | many
CSALDRANYGYTF | TGCAGTGCCCTGGACAGGGCCAACTATGGCTACACCTTC | TRBV20-1 | 13 | TRBJ1-2 | TRBD1 | few
CASTSDRGNYGYTF | TGTGCCAGCACCTCAGATCGGGGAAACTATGGCTACACCTTC | TRBV7-9 | 14 | TRBJ1-2 | NA | few
CASSKTLFALLGVRFF | TGTGCCAGCAGCAAAACATTATTCGCACTCCTTGGTGTCCGGTTCTTC | TRBV21-1 | 16 | TRBJ2-1 | NA | few
CASSPRGLAGNSYNEQFF | TGTGCCAGCAGCCCAAGGGGACTAGCGGGGAACTCCTACAATGAGCAGTTCTTC | TRBV7-8 | 18 | TRBJ2-1 | TRBD2 | few
CASSAFDTQYF | TGTGCCAGCAGTGCTTTCGATACGCAGTATTTT | TRBV6-2/TRBV6-3 | 11 | TRBJ2-3 | NA | NA
CASSLHTGRNTGELFF | TGCGCCAGCAGCCTTCATACGGGACGCAACACCGGGGAGCTGTTTTTT | TRBV5-1 | 16 | TRBJ2-2 | NA | many
CAISEPGQGYEQYF | TGTGCCATCAGTGAGCCTGGACAGGGCTACGAGCAGTACTTC | TRBV10-3 | 14 | TRBJ2-7 | TRBD1 | NA
CATSDVAGGPVVDEQFF | TGTGCCACCAGCGACGTAGCGGGAGGGCCCGTGGTCGATGAGCAGTTCTTC | TRBV15 | 17 | TRBJ2-1 | TRBD2 | many
CSATRGLSQPQHF | TGCAGTGCCACCAGGGGGCTCTCCCAGCCCCAGCATTTT | TRBV20-1 | 13 | TRBJ1-5 | TRBD1 | few
CASRKNSGSLYSNQPQHF | TGTGCCAGCAGAAAGAACAGTGGGAGCCTCTATAGCAATCAGCCCCAGCATTTT | TRBV5-5 | 18 | TRBJ1-5 | NA | few
CASSLSPDRGNSPLHF | TGCGCCAGCAGCTTGTCACCGGACAGGGGTAATTCACCCCTCCACTTT | TRBV5-1 | 16 | TRBJ1-6 | TRBD1 | few
CASSVGVEAGELFF | TGCGCCAGCAGCGTCGGGGTGGAGGCCGGGGAGCTGTTTTTT | TRBV5-1 | 14 | TRBJ2-2 | NA | many
CASSLGGLAGYTF | TGTGCCAGCAGCTTAGGGGGGCTTGCTGGCTACACCTTC | TRBV7-2 | 13 | TRBJ1-2 | NA | NA
CASSSQGVVRDNEQFF | TGTGCCAGCAGCTCACAGGGTGTAGTTCGGGACAATGAGCAGTTCTTC | TRBV5-4 | 16 | TRBJ2-1 | NA | many
CASSLGDGKNIQYF | TGCGCCAGCAGCTTGGGGGACGGGAAAAACATTCAGTACTTC | TRBV5-1 | 14 | TRBJ2-4 | NA | many
CASSISGTSGGAYNEQFF | TGTGCCAGTAGTATATCGGGGACTAGCGGGGGGGCCTACAATGAGCAGTTCTTC | TRBV19 | 18 | TRBJ2-1 | TRBD2 | NA
CASSPQGLAGGPGEQYF | TGTGCCAGCAGCCCCCAGGGATTAGCGGGAGGGCCGGGAGAGCAGTACTTC | TRBV9 | 17 | TRBJ2-7 | TRBD2 | NA
CASSLVVGYSTDTQYF | TGCGCCAGCAGCTTGGTCGTCGGCTATAGCACAGATACGCAGTATTTT | TRBV5-1 | 16 | TRBJ2-3 | NA | few
CASSLNAAETQYF | TGTGCCAGCAGCTTAAACGCGGCCGAGACCCAGTACTTC | TRBV7-3 | 13 | TRBJ2-5 | NA | few
CASKPLITTNEKLFF | TGTGCCAGCAAGCCCCTTATTACAACTAATGAAAAACTGTTTTTT | TRBV27 | 15 | TRBJ1-4 | NA | NA
CASSFRRQGETDTQYF | TGTGCCAGCAGCTTCCGCAGACAGGGAGAAACAGATACGCAGTATTTT | TRBV11-3 | 16 | TRBJ2-3 | TRBD1 | many
CASLNQGYQETQYF | TGTGCCAGCCTCAACCAGGGGTACCAAGAGACCCAGTACTTC | TRBV12-3/TRBV12-4 | 14 | TRBJ2-5 | NA | many
CASSQVWGPGTDTQYF | TGTGCCAGCAGCCAAGTATGGGGTCCTGGCACAGATACGCAGTATTTT | TRBV4-2 | 16 | TRBJ2-3 | NA | few
CASSPPAVASSYNEQFF | TGTGCCAGCTCACCACCTGCAGTAGCGAGCTCCTACAATGAGCAGTTCTTC | TRBV18 | 17 | TRBJ2-1 | NA | few
CATSRDYRYEQYF | TGTGCCACCAGCAGAGATTATCGGTACGAGCAGTACTTC | TRBV15 | 13 | TRBJ2-7 | NA | many
CASSFTQTDSGTFNEQFF | TGCGCCAGCAGCTTTACCCAAACCGATAGCGGGACCTTCAATGAGCAGTTCTTC | TRBV5-1 | 18 | TRBJ2-1 | TRBD2 | many
CASSYSQRWIEAFF | TGTGCCAGCAGTTACTCACAACGATGGATTGAAGCTTTCTTT | TRBV6-2/TRBV6-3 | 14 | TRBJ1-1 | NA | NA
CSAGQGRSGELFF | TGCAGCGCCGGACAGGGAAGGTCCGGGGAGCTGTTTTTT | TRBV29-1 | 13 | TRBJ2-2 | TRBD1 | many
CASSLRGGRSYNEQFF | TGTGCCAGCAGCTTAAGGGGCGGGAGGTCCTACAATGAGCAGTTCTTC | TRBV7-3 | 16 | TRBJ2-1 | TRBD2 | many
CASSGGQADTQYF | TGTGCCAGTTCGGGGGGGCAGGCAGATACGCAGTATTTT | TRBV12-3/TRBV12-4 | 13 | TRBJ2-3 | TRBD2 | many
CASRRGGEQYF | TGCGCCAGCAGGCGGGGCGGCGAGCAGTACTTC | TRBV5-1 | 11 | TRBJ2-7 | NA | NA
CASSLGSSYNSPLHF | TGTGCCAGCAGCTTGGGAAGTTCCTATAATTCACCCCTCCACTTT | TRBV12-3/TRBV12-4 | 15 | TRBJ1-6 | NA | many
CASSQSGLANQYF | TGCGCCAGCAGCCAATCGGGACTAGCGAACCAGTATTTT | TRBV4-1 | 13 | TRBJ2-3 | TRBD2 | few
CASSLSLAGIDTQYF | TGTGCCAGCAGCTTGTCTCTAGCGGGGATAGATACGCAGTATTTT | TRBV5-4 | 15 | TRBJ2-3 | TRBD2 | few
CASSRQVPNQPQHF | TGTGCCAGCAGTAGACAGGTCCCCAATCAGCCCCAGCATTTT | TRBV12-3/TRBV12-4 | 14 | TRBJ1-5 | NA | few
CAWSRGGSNQPQHF | TGTGCCTGGAGCAGGGGGGGAAGCAATCAGCCCCAGCATTTT | TRBV30 | 14 | TRBJ1-5 | TRBD1 | few
CASRPDFRTGSREQYF | TGTGCCAGCAGACCCGACTTCAGGACTGGGTCTCGGGAGCAGTACTTC | TRBV7-9 | 16 | TRBJ2-7 | NA | NA
CSVDKETQYF | TGCAGCGTTGACAAGGAGACCCAGTACTTC | TRBV29-1 | 10 | TRBJ2-5 | NA | NA
CASSPGGATDTQYF | TGCGCCAGCAGCCCAGGGGGGGCCACAGATACGCAGTATTTT | TRBV4-1 | 14 | TRBJ2-3 | NA | many
CASSLGRTGGYTF | TGCGCCAGCAGCTTGGGGAGAACCGGAGGCTACACCTTC | TRBV5-1 | 13 | TRBJ1-2 | NA | many
CASSQETPALKNIQYF | TGCGCCAGCAGCCAAGAAACACCCGCCCTCAAAAACATTCAGTACTTC | TRBV4-3 | 16 | TRBJ2-4 | NA | NA
CASSPSTNTEAFF | TGTGCCAGCTCACCATCCACGAACACTGAAGCTTTCTTT | TRBV18 | 13 | TRBJ1-1 | NA | many
CASSLEISGTYEQYF | TGTGCCAGCAGCTTAGAGATTAGCGGAACCTACGAGCAGTACTTC | TRBV11-3 | 15 | TRBJ2-7 | NA | many
CASSWTGRAPTDTQYF | TGCGCCAGCAGCTGGACCGGGAGGGCCCCCACAGATACGCAGTATTTT | TRBV5-1 | 16 | TRBJ2-3 | TRBD2 | many
CASSRGTGRRTTEAFF | TGTGCCAGTAGTAGGGGCACCGGGAGGCGGACCACTGAAGCTTTCTTT | TRBV19 | 16 | TRBJ1-1 | NA | NA